One sample yielded the 17 T cell receptor beta chains listed below, sequenced in a study of blood T cell repertoires in COVID-19. The method was immunoSEQ multiplex PCR; TCRdb's version includes in-frame clones alone and lacks a portion of them. The table includes more than 85,000 clones, roughly 80% detected once. The specimen was peripheral blood. The receptors were sampled from an elderly woman with acute or convalescent COVID-19.

This chain uses TRBV6-5 with TRBJ2-7; possibly TRBD2 for D (5 bases). Germline values: CDR1 MNHEY, CDR2 SVGAGI. V lost 6 bases to trimming and J lost 0 bases, with 15 bases between them. This CDR3 comprises 15 residues. CDR3 loop: CASSAGIGPSYEQYF. The CDR3 nucleotides are TGTGCCAGCAGCGCCGGGATTGGCCCCTCCTACGAGCAGTACTTC.

This clone was recorded only once. The gene calls are TRBV15 and TRBJ1-5, with D possibly TRBD1 on 5 matching bases. V lost 5 bases, J lost 6 bases, and 17 bases lay in between. The CDR3 is 15 amino acids. Germline assignment: CDR1 LNHNV and CDR2 YYDKDF (reference sequence). CDR3 in DNA: TGTGCCACCAGCTCCCGGGACGGCGGGAGTCAGCCCCAGCATTTT. This gives the protein CATSSRDGGSQPQHF.

V usage is TRBV5-1 and J usage is TRBJ2-2; D call uncertain. V was shortened by 0 bases and J by 7 bases, with 13 bases between the two germline ends. The CDR3 is made up of 15 amino acids. The germline V gene has CDR1 SGHRS and CDR2 YFSETQ. The CDR3 nucleotides read TGCGCCAGCAGCTTGGTCCCGGGTCAAAACGGGGAGCTGTTTTTT. Translating it yields CASSLVPGQNGELFF. Drawing the rest from reference TRBV5-1 and TRBJ2-2, the complete variable domain is KAGVTQTPRYLIKTRGQQVTLSCSPISGHRSVSWYQQTPGQGLQFLFEYFSETQRNKGNFPGRFSGRQFSNSRSEMNVSTLELGDSALYLCASSLVPGQNGELFFGEGSRLTVL.

The chain's CDR3 is CASIDRGSGNTIYF. Here the CDR3 DNA reads TGTGCCAGCATCGACAGGGGCTCTGGAAACACCATATATTTT. The V and J genes are TRBV28 and TRBJ1-3; the match to TRBD1 covers 8 bases. Germline lookup yields CDR1 MDHEN and CDR2 SYDVKM. The CDR3 is 14 amino acids. Trimming cost V 7 bases and J 0 bases; bases outside gene matches: 2.

The chain joins TRBV5-1 to TRBJ2-2; D might be TRBD1 (6 bases). Germline V lookup: CDR1 SGHRS, CDR2 YFSETQ. This CDR3 contains 15 residues. V shed 4 bases and J shed 0 bases, with 10 bases lying between them. The CDR3 loop is CASSRTVTNTGELFF. The CDR3 DNA is TGCGCCAGCAGCCGGACAGTAACGAACACCGGGGAGCTGTTTTTT.

This chain links TRBV11-2 with TRBJ2-5, with a tentative D call TRBD1 (6 bases). This CDR3 is built from 13 residues. V was clipped by 6 bases and J by 4 bases, with 12 bases between them. In germline, CDR1 is SGHAT, CDR2 FQNNGV. CDR3 nucleotides: TGTGCCAGCAGTCCAGGGGTTTCAGAGACCCAGTACTTC. This translates into CASSPGVSETQYF.

This chain uses TRBV4-1 with TRBJ2-7; D is possibly TRBD1 (6 bases). CDR1 and CDR2 from the germline V gene are MGHRA and YSYEKL. Trimming removed 1 base at V and 2 bases at J, with 12 bases between. This CDR3 is built from 15 residues. CDR3: CASSQGTVSPYEQYF. The CDR3 DNA reads as TGCGCCAGCAGCCAAGGGACAGTCTCGCCCTACGAGCAGTACTTC.

This clone was observed a few times. The V and J genes are TRBV6-5 and TRBJ1-2, with 11 bases fitting TRBD1. The trim removed 10 bases at V and 4 bases at J, leaving 8 bases unmatched. Germline assignment: CDR1 MNHEY and CDR2 SVGAGI. The CDR3 has 14 residues. CDR3 residues: CAIRRDRGGYGYTF. The CDR3 DNA is TGTGCCATACGCCGGGACAGGGGGGGCTATGGCTACACCTTC.

This clone was counted between two and nine times. The V call is TRBV12-3 or TRBV12-4, the J call TRBJ1-3; D is ambiguous. V lost 5 bases to trimming and J lost 0 bases, with 5 bases between them. CDR3 length: 13 residues. CDR3 nucleotide sequence: TGTGCCAGCAGTGGAGACTCTGGAAACACCATATATTTT. Translation gives CASSGDSGNTIYF.

This CDR3 reads CASSLAAQGSYNSPLHF. DNA for the CDR3: TGTGCCAGCAGCTTAGCGGCGCAGGGGTCCTATAATTCACCCCTCCACTTT. The chain is built from TRBV7-2 and TRBJ1-6, with D maybe TRBD1 (6 bases). Germline CDR1 SGHTA, CDR2 FQGNSA. This CDR3 comprises 17 residues. V was cut by 0 bases and J by 1 base, with 10 bases left in between.

V and J are TRBV25-1 and TRBJ1-2; 7 bases agree with TRBD1. Germline V CDR1 and CDR2: MGHDK, SYGVNS. The length of the CDR3 is 14 residues. V shed 5 bases, J shed 11 bases, and the junction held 14 bases outside the gene matches. The CDR3 reads CASSQNRQGSGYTF. As DNA, the CDR3 is TGTGCCAGCAGTCAAAACCGACAGGGATCAGGGTACACCTTC.

CDR3 protein: CASSVDRGRGEAFF. The CDR3 region has the DNA TGCGCCAGCAGCGTGGACAGGGGGCGGGGTGAAGCTTTCTTT. This chain joins TRBV5-1 and TRBJ1-1; the match to TRBD1 covers 11 bases. V lost 4 bases, J lost 7 bases, and 6 bases stayed unmatched. CDR3 length: 14 residues. Germline lookup yields CDR1 SGHRS and CDR2 YFSETQ.

This clone was recorded a few times. The chain is built from TRBV29-1 and TRBJ1-1; D call uncertain. This CDR3 region has 12 residues. The germline V gene has CDR1 SQVTM and CDR2 ANQGSEA. V lost 1 base to trimming and J lost 4 bases, with 7 bases between them. For the CDR3, the DNA is TGCAGCGTTGAAGGGGAGGGCACTGAAGCTTTCTTT. Translating it yields CSVEGEGTEAFF.

To note about this clone: Relative to the germline gene, one junction end is altered; a read error may explain this. The chain couples TRBV28 to TRBJ2-1; 7 bases map to TRBD2. This CDR3 has 11 residues. Germline-derived CDR1 and CDR2 are MDHEN and SYDVKM. The CDR3 region has the DNA TGTGCCAGCAGTTTAAAGGGGACTACGCTCTTC. Translating gives CASSLKGTTLF.

This clone was observed once. This chain uses TRBV29-1 with TRBJ2-5; D perhaps matches TRBD2 (5 bases). Per germline, CDR1 SQVTM and CDR2 ANQGSEA. The CDR3 is 13 residues long. V shed 5 bases and J shed 1 base, with 11 bases lying between them. CDR3 in DNA: TGCAGCGTTTTAGGACTGGTCCAAGAGACCCAGTACTTC. Protein product: CSVLGLVQETQYF.

This chain uses TRBV5-1 with TRBJ1-4; the D is unclear. Germline CDR1 and CDR2: SGHRS and YFSETQ. With 6 bases removed from V and 5 bases from J, the gap between germline ends came to 8 bases. The CDR3 covers 12 residues. The CDR3: CASKEPNEKLFF. The CDR3 coding sequence is TGCGCCAGCAAAGAGCCCAATGAAAAACTGTTTTTT.

In this sample, this clone turned up a few times. Other DNA sequences in the same sample also yield this CDR3. The genes are TRBV27 and TRBJ2-1; 7 nucleotides line up with TRBD2. The V segment lost 3 bases and the J segment 0 bases; nucleotides outside the gene matches: 5. This CDR3 has 16 amino acids. Germline assignment: CDR1 MNHEY and CDR2 SMNVEV (reference sequence). This CDR3 reads CASSFSGGSSYNEQFF. DNA of the CDR3: TGTGCCAGCAGTTTTTCCGGCGGGAGCTCCTACAATGAGCAGTTCTTC.